This is a list of T cell receptor beta chains from one sample in a study of blood T cell repertoires in COVID-19. The method was immunoSEQ multiplex PCR; TCRdb's version includes in-frame clones alone and lacks a portion of them. The profile shows around 50,000 clones, roughly nine tenths of them singletons. Sequenced input: peripheral blood. The receptor set was obtained from a man between 65 and 85 years old with active COVID-19. CDR3s include the opening cysteine and the closing phenylalanine or tryptophan. The D gene is left open where the match is weak. Expanded clones are given a class, and other clones once, few, many or no size at all.

>TRBD1|TRBJ2-7|TRBV6-5|.
TGTGCCAGCAGTCCCTGGGACAGGGCTAACTACGAGCAGTACTTC
CASSPWDRANYEQYF
>TRBD1|TRBJ1-1|TRBV29-1|.
TGCAGCGGGGGACAGGGTGATGCTGAAGCTTTCTTT
CSGGQGDAEAFF
>.|TRBJ1-2|TRBV19|.
TGTGCCAGTAGTTTTCGACAGCTTAACTATGGCTACACCTTC
CASSFRQLNYGYTF
>TRBD2|TRBJ2-5|TRBV4-2|.
TGTGCCAGCAGCCAAGATTGGACAGCGGGAGTTGAGACCCAGTACTTC
CASSQDWTAGVETQYF
>.|TRBJ1-2|TRBV9|.
TGTGCCAGCAACAAATGGGGCGCGTCTGGCTACACCTTC
CASNKWGASGYTF
>.|TRBJ1-1|TRBV7-8|.
TGTGCCAGCAGCTTAGTGTCCGAGAAAGCTTTCTTT
CASSLVSEKAFF
>.|TRBJ2-2|TRBV2|.
TGTGCCAGCAGTATGTTAGCGTCGAACACCGGGGAGCTGTTTTTT
CASSMLASNTGELFF
>.|TRBJ2-7|TRBV5-3|.
TGTGCCAGAAGCTTGGTGGCTAGCTATTCCACCTACGAGCAGTACTTC
CARSLVASYSTYEQYF
>.|TRBJ2-1|TRBV4-1|once
TGCGCCAGCAGACAGAGCGTGGGGGGTGAGCAGTTCTTC
CASRQSVGGEQFF
>.|TRBJ2-7|TRBV28|once
TGTGCCAGCAGTTTATATAGGGGCTCCTACGAGCAGTACTTC
CASSLYRGSYEQYF
>TRBD1|TRBJ1-5|TRBV2|.
TGTGCCAGCAGTGAAATCGGCAGGGGGCGAAGCAATCAGCCCCAGCATTTT
CASSEIGRGRSNQPQHF
>TRBD2|TRBJ2-7|TRBV4-2|.
TGTGCCAGCAGCCAACAACTAGCGGGAGGGCCCTACGAGCAGTACTTC
CASSQQLAGGPYEQYF
>TRBD1|TRBJ2-1|TRBV5-5|.
TGTGCCAGCAGCTTGGTAGGGACAGGGTACAATGAGCAGTTCTTC
CASSLVGTGYNEQFF
>.|TRBJ1-1|TRBV2|.
TGTGCCAGCAGTGAATCCTTGAACACTGAAGCTTTCTTT
CASSESLNTEAFF
>.|TRBJ1-1|TRBV5-1|.
TGCGCCAGCAGCTTGGCCTCGGGGTCGAACACTGAAGCTTTCTTT
CASSLASGSNTEAFF
>.|TRBJ2-2|TRBV4-3|.
TGCGCCAGCAGCCTCGACGGCGGGGTGGGGAACACCGGGGAGCTGTTTTTT
CASSLDGGVGNTGELFF
>TRBD1|TRBJ1-4|TRBV6-2/TRBV6-3|.
TGTGCCAGCAGTTCGACAGGGGCAACTAATGAAAAACTGTTTTTT
CASSSTGATNEKLFF
>.|TRBJ2-3|TRBV6-6|.
TGTGCCAGCAGTTACCCAGGGGGGTCCACAGATACGCAGTATTTT
CASSYPGGSTDTQYF
>TRBD1|TRBJ2-3|TRBV5-4|.
TGTGCCAGCAGCTTGGGCACAGGGGCGGATACGCAGTATTTT
CASSLGTGADTQYF
>TRBD1|TRBJ1-5|TRBV5-1|.
TGCGCCAGCAGCACCTACAGGGGGGGGCTCCAGCATTTT
CASSTYRGGLQHF
>.|TRBJ2-1|TRBV12-5|.
TGTGCTAGCGGCAGGACTTACAATGAGCAGTTCTTC
CASGRTYNEQFF
>.|TRBJ1-2|TRBV2|.
TGTGCCAGCGGACACTATATCTATGGCTACACCTTC
CASGHYIYGYTF
>.|TRBJ1-5|TRBV4-2|.
TGTGCCAGCAGCCAAGAGTCAGGGGTAGCGCCCCAGCATTTT
CASSQESGVAPQHF